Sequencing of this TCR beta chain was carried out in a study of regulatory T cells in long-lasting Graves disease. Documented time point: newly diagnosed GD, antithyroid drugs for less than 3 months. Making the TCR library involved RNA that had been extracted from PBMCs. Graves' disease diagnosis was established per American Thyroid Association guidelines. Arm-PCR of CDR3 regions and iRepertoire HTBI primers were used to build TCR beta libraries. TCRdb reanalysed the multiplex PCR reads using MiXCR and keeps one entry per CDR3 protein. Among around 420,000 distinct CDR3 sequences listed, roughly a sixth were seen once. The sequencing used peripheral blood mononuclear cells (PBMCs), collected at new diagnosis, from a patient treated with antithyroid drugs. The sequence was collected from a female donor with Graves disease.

The CDR3, as DNA: TGCGCCAGCACCGGAGGGTGGGACAGGCGCACAGATACGCAGTATTTT. Amino acid sequence: CASTGGWDRRTDTQYF. The chain joins TRBV5-1 to TRBJ2-3, with 8 bases that match TRBD1. After removal of 6 bases from V and 1 base from J, the junction contained 10 bases not matched to a gene. The CDR3 totals 16 residues. Germline V CDR1 and CDR2: SGHRS, YFSETQ.